Listed below are T cell receptor beta chains from one sample, sequenced in a study of blood T cells in healthy people across ages. TCRdb analysed the 5' RACE reads with MiXCR anew, one entry per CDR3 protein. The table lists roughly 1.9 million distinct CDR3 sequences, 39% of them singletons. Sequences were obtained from blood. These receptor sequences come from a human donor in good health. The CDR3 runs from the conserved cysteine through the conserved F or W. D genes are given only for firm matches. Only some rows state a clone size, as once, few, many or a class for expanded clones.

>TRBV4-2|few|TRBJ2-7|NA
TGTGCCAGCAGTAGCGGACTTACCTCCTACGAGCAGTACTTC
CASSSGLTSYEQYF
>TRBV4-1|NA|TRBJ1-1|NA
TGCGCCAGCAGCCCAAAGGGCATACCTGAAGCTTTCTTT
CASSPKGIPEAFF
>TRBV28|NA|TRBJ2-4|NA
TGTGCCAGCAGCTCACCCCGGACATACTTCAACATTCAGTACTTC
CASSSPRTYFNIQYF
>TRBV7-2|NA|TRBJ2-3|NA
TGTGCCAGCAGCCGACCCCTTAGCACAGATACGCAGTATTTT
CASSRPLSTDTQYF
>TRBV20-1|once|TRBJ2-3|NA
TGCAGTGCTAGAGGTCCGACCCGTTACACAGATATGCAGTATTTT
CSARGPTRYTDMQYF
>TRBV7-2|few|TRBJ2-7|NA
TGTGCCAGCAGCTTATCTAGGGGAGCATACAATGAGCAGTACTTC
CASSLSRGAYNEQYF
>TRBV4-2|NA|TRBJ2-7|TRBD2
TGTGCCAGCAGCGATCGACTAGCGGGGTACGACGAGCAGTACTTC
CASSDRLAGYDEQYF
>TRBV20-1|NA|TRBJ2-3|NA
TGCAGCGCGCCCCACATGGAGGGCATACATACGCAGTATTTT
CSAPHMEGIHTQYF
>TRBV27|NA|TRBJ2-2|TRBD2
TGTGCCAGCAGTCTCCTCGGAGCGGGGGGCTACACCGGGGAGCTGTTTTTT
CASSLLGAGGYTGELFF
>TRBV7-3|few|TRBJ2-3|NA
TGTGCCAGCTCGGACGGGGCAGATACGCAGTATTTT
CASSDGADTQYF
>TRBV5-1|few|TRBJ1-1|NA
TGCGCCAGCAGCCCACGGACAGCTATGAACACTGAAGCTTTCTTT
CASSPRTAMNTEAFF
>TRBV7-3|NA|TRBJ2-1|NA
TGTGCCAGCAGCCAGACAGGACAATACAATGAGCAGTTCTTC
CASSQTGQYNEQFF
>TRBV5-5|NA|TRBJ2-3|NA
TGTGCCAGCAGCCTACGAGGAGGGCTAGGGACAGATACGCAGTATTTT
CASSLRGGLGTDTQYF
>TRBV4-3|NA|TRBJ2-5|TRBD2
TGCGCCAGCAGCCAAGATCGGACAGCGGGGGAAGAAGAGACCCAGTACTTC
CASSQDRTAGEEETQYF
>TRBV28|few|TRBJ1-2|TRBD1
TGTGCCAGCAGTGACAGGGAGGACTATGGCTACACCTTC
CASSDREDYGYTF
>TRBV7-3|NA|TRBJ2-6|NA
TGTGCCAGCGGCTATGCTGGAACCGGGGCCAACGTCCTGACTTTC
CASGYAGTGANVLTF
>TRBV6-2/TRBV6-3|few|TRBJ1-4|NA
TGTGCCAGCAGTATTCCGGGACGTTCTAATGAAAAACTGTTTTTT
CASSIPGRSNEKLFF
>TRBV15|NA|TRBJ1-5|NA
TGTGCCACCAACCCCGAGCGGGGGGTCTACCAGCCCCAGCATTTT
CATNPERGVYQPQHF
>TRBV7-2|few|TRBJ1-2|NA
TGTGCCAGCAGCCTGTCGGTTAGGACTGGTGGTTTTGGCTACACCTTC
CASSLSVRTGGFGYTF
>TRBV20-1|NA|TRBJ2-5|TRBD1
TGCAGTGCTAGCAGGGGGCTAGGAGAGACCCAGTACTTC
CSASRGLGETQYF
>TRBV9|NA|TRBJ1-6|NA
TGTGCCAGCAGCGAACAGGGACTCAATTCACCCCTCCACTTT
CASSEQGLNSPLHF
>TRBV9|NA|TRBJ2-1|NA
TGTGCCAGCAGCCCACCTACAGGGAAGGGGTACAATGAGCAGTTCTTC
CASSPPTGKGYNEQFF